This TCR beta chain came from a study of blood T cells in healthy people across ages. This CDR3 is built from 13 residues. CDR1 and CDR2 (germline): LGHNA, YSLEER. V shed 4 bases, J shed 9 bases, and the junction held 6 bases outside the gene matches. Combining a sample-barcoded 5' primer with a J-beta primer mix, a second PCR ran for roughly 7 to 12 cycles. All samples gave at least 3 million CDR3-containing paired-end reads. TCRdb reanalysed the 5' RACE reads using MiXCR and keeps one entry per CDR3 protein. This repertoire shows about 1.8 million distinct CDR3 sequences, around 50% found once; its top ten account for less than 2.5%. The study isolated at least 6.5 million PBMCs from each sample.

The sequence came from a woman between 40 and 55 years old in good health. The V and J genes are TRBV4-3 and TRBJ2-5; 9 bases align to TRBD2. Sequencing was done on a sample of blood. The CDR3 sequence: CASSLGLAAPQYF. The CDR3 coding sequence is TGCGCCAGCAGCCTGGGACTAGCAGCACCCCAGTACTTC.